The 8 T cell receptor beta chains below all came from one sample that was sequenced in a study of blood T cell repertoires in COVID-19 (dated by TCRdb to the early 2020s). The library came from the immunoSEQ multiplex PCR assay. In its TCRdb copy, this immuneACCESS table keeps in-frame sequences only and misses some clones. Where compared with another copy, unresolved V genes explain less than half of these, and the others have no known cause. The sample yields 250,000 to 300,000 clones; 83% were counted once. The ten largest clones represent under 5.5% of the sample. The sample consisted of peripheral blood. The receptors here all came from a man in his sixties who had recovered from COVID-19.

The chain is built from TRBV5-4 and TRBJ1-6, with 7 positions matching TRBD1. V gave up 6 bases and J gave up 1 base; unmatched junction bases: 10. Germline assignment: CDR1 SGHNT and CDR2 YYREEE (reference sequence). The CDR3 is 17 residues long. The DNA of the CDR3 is TGTGCCAGCACATTAAGGGCAGGGGGATCCTATAATTCACCCCTCCACTTT. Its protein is CASTLRAGGSYNSPLHF.

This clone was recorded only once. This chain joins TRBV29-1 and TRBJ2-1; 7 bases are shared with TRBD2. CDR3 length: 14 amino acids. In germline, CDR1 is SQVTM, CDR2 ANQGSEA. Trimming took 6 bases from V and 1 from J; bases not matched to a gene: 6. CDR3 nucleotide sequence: TGCAGCGTCGGACTAGATCTTTCCTACAATGAGCAGTTCTTC. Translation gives CSVGLDLSYNEQFF.

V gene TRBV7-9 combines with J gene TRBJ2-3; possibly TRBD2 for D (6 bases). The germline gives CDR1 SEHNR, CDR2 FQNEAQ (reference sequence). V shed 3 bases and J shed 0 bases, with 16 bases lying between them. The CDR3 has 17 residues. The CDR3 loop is CASSFLNTGGSTDTQYF. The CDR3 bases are TGTGCCAGCAGCTTCCTAAACACAGGAGGGAGCACAGATACGCAGTATTTT. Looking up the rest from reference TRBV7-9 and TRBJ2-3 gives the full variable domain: DTGVSQNPRHKITKRGQNVTFRCDPISEHNRLYWYRQTLGQGPEFLTYFQNEAQLEKSRLLSDRFSAERPKGSFSTLEIQRTEQGDSAMYLCASSFLNTGGSTDTQYFGPGTRLTVL.

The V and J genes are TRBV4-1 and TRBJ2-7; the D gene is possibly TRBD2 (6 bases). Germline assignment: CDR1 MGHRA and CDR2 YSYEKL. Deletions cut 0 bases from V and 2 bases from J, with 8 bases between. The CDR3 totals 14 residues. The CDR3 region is CASSQEGRTYEQYF. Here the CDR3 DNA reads TGCGCCAGCAGCCAAGAGGGGAGGACCTACGAGCAGTACTTC.

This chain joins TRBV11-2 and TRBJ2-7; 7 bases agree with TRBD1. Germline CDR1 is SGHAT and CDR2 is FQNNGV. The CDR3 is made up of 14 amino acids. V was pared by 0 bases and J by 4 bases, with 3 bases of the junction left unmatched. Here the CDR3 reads CASSLDPQGYEQYF. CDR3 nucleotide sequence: TGTGCCAGCAGCTTAGACCCACAGGGGTACGAGCAGTACTTC.

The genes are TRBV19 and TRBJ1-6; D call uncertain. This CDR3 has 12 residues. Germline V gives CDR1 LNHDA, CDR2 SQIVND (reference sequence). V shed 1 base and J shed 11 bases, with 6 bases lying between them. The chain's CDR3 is CASSIGSAPLHF. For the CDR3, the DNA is TGTGCCAGTAGTATAGGTTCAGCACCCCTCCACTTT.

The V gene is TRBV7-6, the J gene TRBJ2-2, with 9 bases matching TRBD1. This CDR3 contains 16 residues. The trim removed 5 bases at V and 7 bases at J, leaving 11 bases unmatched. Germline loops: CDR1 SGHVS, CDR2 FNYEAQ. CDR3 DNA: TGTGCCAGCAGCCCTCAAACAGGGGGCTTGATCGGGGAGCTGTTTTTT. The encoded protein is CASSPQTGGLIGELFF.

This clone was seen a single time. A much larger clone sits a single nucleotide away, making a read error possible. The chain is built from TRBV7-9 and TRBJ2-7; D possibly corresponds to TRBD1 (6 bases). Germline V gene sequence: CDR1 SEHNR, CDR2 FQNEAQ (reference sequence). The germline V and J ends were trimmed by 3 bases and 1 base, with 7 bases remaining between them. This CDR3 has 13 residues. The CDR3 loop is CASSFGQSYEQYF. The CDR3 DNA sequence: TGTGCCAGCAGCTTCGGACAGTCCTACGAGCAGTACTTC. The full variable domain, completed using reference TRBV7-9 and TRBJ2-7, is DTGVSQNPRHKITKRGQNVTFRCDPISEHNRLYWYRQTLGQGPEFLTYFQNEAQLEKSRLLSDRFSAERPKGSFSTLEIQRTEQGDSAMYLCASSFGQSYEQYFGPGTRLTVT.